This T cell receptor (beta chain) appears in the sequencing data of a study of cytomegalovirus exposure and HLA in healthy donors. Sample share makes this clone medium-sized. PCR employed 60 Vbeta and 13 Jbeta primers. Here immunoSEQ multiplex PCR was the method, and the copy in TCRdb shows in-frame clones only, minus some. Of 75,000 to 100,000 clones in the sample, over 65% were seen once. J was trimmed by 0 bases and V by 6 bases; bases with no gene match: 3. The CDR3 spans 15 residues. Germline loops: CDR1 MRHNA, CDR2 SNTAGT. The receptor comes from a man aged 35 to 55 in good health and CMV-seronegative. This chain links TRBV6-4 with TRBJ2-3; 10 bases line up with TRBD2. Sequencing was carried out using PBMCs. The CDR3, as DNA: TGTGCCAGCAGCCTACTAGCGGGAAGCACAGATACGCAGTATTTT. Encoded protein: CASSLLAGSTDTQYF.